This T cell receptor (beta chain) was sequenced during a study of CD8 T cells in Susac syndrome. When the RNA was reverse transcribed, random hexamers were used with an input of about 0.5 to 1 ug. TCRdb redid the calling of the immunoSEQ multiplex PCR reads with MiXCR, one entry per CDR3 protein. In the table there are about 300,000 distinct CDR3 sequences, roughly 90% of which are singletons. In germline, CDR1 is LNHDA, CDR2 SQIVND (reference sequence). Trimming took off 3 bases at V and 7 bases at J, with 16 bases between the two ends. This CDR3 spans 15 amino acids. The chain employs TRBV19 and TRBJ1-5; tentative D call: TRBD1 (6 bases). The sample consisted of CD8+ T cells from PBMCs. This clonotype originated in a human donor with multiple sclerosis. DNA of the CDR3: TGTGCCAGTAGTATGGGTTCGAAGGGGGGGCAGCCCCAGCATTTT. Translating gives CASSMGSKGGQPQHF.